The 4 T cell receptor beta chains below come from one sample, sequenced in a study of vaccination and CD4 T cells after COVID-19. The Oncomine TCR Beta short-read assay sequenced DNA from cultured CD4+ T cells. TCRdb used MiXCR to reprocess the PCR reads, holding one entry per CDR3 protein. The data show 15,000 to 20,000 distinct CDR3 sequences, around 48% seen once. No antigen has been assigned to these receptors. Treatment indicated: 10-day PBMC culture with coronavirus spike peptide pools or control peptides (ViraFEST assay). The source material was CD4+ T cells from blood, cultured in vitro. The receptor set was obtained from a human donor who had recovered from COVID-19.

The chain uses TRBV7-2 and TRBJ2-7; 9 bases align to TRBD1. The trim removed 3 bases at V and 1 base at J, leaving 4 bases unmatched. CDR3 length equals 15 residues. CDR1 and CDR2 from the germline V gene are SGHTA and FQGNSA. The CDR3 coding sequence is TGTGCCAGCAGCTTTGATGGGACAGGGTCCTACGAGCAGTACTTC. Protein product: CASSFDGTGSYEQYF.

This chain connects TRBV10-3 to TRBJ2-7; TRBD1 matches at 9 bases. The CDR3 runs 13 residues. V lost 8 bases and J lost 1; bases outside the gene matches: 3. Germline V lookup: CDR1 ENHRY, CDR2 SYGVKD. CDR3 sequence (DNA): TGTGCCATCGGGGACAGGGAATCCTACGAGCAGTACTTC. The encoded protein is CAIGDRESYEQYF.

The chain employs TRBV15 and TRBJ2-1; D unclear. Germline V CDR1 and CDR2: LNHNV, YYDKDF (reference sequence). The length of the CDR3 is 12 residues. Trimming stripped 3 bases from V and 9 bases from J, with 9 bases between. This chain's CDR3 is CATSRLGSEQFF. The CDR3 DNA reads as TGTGCCACCAGCAGGCTAGGCAGTGAGCAGTTCTTC.

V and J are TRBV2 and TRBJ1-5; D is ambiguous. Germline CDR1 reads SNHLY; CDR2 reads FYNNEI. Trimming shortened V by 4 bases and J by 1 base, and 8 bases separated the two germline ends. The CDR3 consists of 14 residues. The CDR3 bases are TGTGCCAGCAGTGTAGAACTGAGCAATCAGCCCCAGCATTTT. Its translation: CASSVELSNQPQHF.